This T cell receptor beta chain was retrieved from a study of breast tumors, draining lymph nodes, adjacent tissues. Regarding the study as a whole: Data fit most tumor T cells coming from lymph node, expanding in tumor. Tumor and nontumor repertoires were significantly more similar in luminal-like than in basal-like breast cancer. The lymph node origin of tumor T cells was framed as consistent with a hypothesis, not demonstrated. Tumor repertoires ranked between lymph nodes and nontumor tissue in diversity, with V and J gene preferences.

The V gene lost 0 bases and the J gene lost 4 bases, with 15 bases spanning the gap. This CDR3 region has 15 residues. The germline V gene encodes CDR1 DFQATT and CDR2 SNEGSKA (reference sequence). TCRdb ran MiXCR on the multiplex PCR reads and lists one entry per CDR3 protein. This sample yields roughly 14,000 distinct CDR3 sequences, of which around 58% are seen a single time; approximately 30% belongs to the top ten. About this clonotype itself: Antigen: not known.

This receptor was identified in a female donor with breast cancer. Some clones in this sample may be carry-over from other donors' samples. Material for sequencing was tumor-adjacent breast tissue. The chain uses TRBV20-1 and TRBJ1-2; D is uncertain. The CDR3 bases are TGCAGTGCTAGAGAAGGCCTCAGGCATAGCTATGGCTACACCTTC. This gives the protein CSAREGLRHSYGYTF.